These T cell receptor beta chains were read from a single sample in a study of blood T cell repertoires in COVID-19. Using immunoSEQ multiplex PCR, the repertoire was profiled, and TCRdb retains in-frame clones only, with some absent. This sample has 200,000 or so clones, with approximately 78% found just once. Sequencing was carried out using peripheral blood. These receptors originate from an elderly woman with acute or convalescent COVID-19. The CDR3 runs from the conserved cysteine through the conserved F or W. Each record gives: J gene, V gene, D gene, clone size, CDR3 DNA, CDR3 protein. A D gene is named only where the DNA matches it firmly. The size entry is marked missing in some rows and otherwise reads once, few, many or a size class.

J gene: TRBJ2-5; V gene: TRBV6-5; D gene: TRBD1; clone size: .; CDR3 DNA: TGTGCCAGCAGTTACTGGGACAGGGGGCGAGAGACCCAGTACTTC; CDR3 protein: CASSYWDRGRETQYF
J gene: TRBJ2-4; V gene: TRBV28; D gene: .; clone size: .; CDR3 DNA: TGTGCCAGCAGTCTCAGCGGCTCAAACATTCAGTACTTC; CDR3 protein: CASSLSGSNIQYF
J gene: TRBJ2-7; V gene: TRBV5-1; D gene: TRBD2; clone size: .; CDR3 DNA: TGCGCCAGCAGCTCTGGTGGGGGGGCCTACGAGCAGTACTTC; CDR3 protein: CASSSGGGAYEQYF
J gene: TRBJ1-1; V gene: TRBV11-2; D gene: .; clone size: few; CDR3 DNA: TGTGCCAGCAGCTCTGGGGGGGGGAACACTGAAGCTTTCTTT; CDR3 protein: CASSSGGGNTEAFF
J gene: TRBJ1-3; V gene: TRBV9; D gene: TRBD1; clone size: .; CDR3 DNA: TGTGCCAGCAGCGTAGAACAGGGGCCTGGAAACACCATATATTTT; CDR3 protein: CASSVEQGPGNTIYF
J gene: TRBJ2-7; V gene: TRBV30; D gene: .; clone size: .; CDR3 DNA: TGTGCCTGGAGCTCAAGGGCGGGGCTCGAGCAGTACTTC; CDR3 protein: CAWSSRAGLEQYF
J gene: TRBJ2-7; V gene: TRBV5-4; D gene: .; clone size: .; CDR3 DNA: TGTGCCAGCTCTATGGTGGAGGATACCGAGCAGTACTTC; CDR3 protein: CASSMVEDTEQYF
J gene: TRBJ1-1; V gene: TRBV3-1/TRBV3-2; D gene: TRBD1; clone size: .; CDR3 DNA: TGTGCCAGCAGCCAAGGGGACAGGGGGTGGACTGAAGCTTTCTTT; CDR3 protein: CASSQGDRGWTEAFF
J gene: TRBJ1-6; V gene: TRBV19; D gene: .; clone size: .; CDR3 DNA: TGTGCCAGTAGTAACAGACAGAGCTCCTATAATTCACCCCTCCACTTT; CDR3 protein: CASSNRQSSYNSPLHF
J gene: TRBJ2-3; V gene: TRBV6-1; D gene: .; clone size: .; CDR3 DNA: TGTGCCAGCAGTGAAGTGGTCCAGGGGTTTAGCACAGATACGCAGTATTTT; CDR3 protein: CASSEVVQGFSTDTQYF
J gene: TRBJ2-5; V gene: TRBV27; D gene: TRBD2; clone size: .; CDR3 DNA: TGTGCCAGCAGTTCGCCCGGGACTAGCGGGCGGGAGACCCAGTACTTC; CDR3 protein: CASSSPGTSGRETQYF
J gene: TRBJ2-7; V gene: TRBV27; D gene: TRBD1; clone size: .; CDR3 DNA: TGTGCCAGCAGTCTCGGGACAGGCGTTACCTACGAGCAGTACTTC; CDR3 protein: CASSLGTGVTYEQYF
J gene: TRBJ2-5; V gene: TRBV7-3; D gene: TRBD2; clone size: .; CDR3 DNA: TGTGCCAGCAGCGCCCAGACTAGCGTAGAGACCCAGTACTTC; CDR3 protein: CASSAQTSVETQYF
J gene: TRBJ2-1; V gene: TRBV9; D gene: .; clone size: .; CDR3 DNA: TGTGCCAGCAGCGTTCTTATAAGGGAGGATGAGCAGTTCTTC; CDR3 protein: CASSVLIREDEQFF
J gene: TRBJ2-1; V gene: TRBV2; D gene: .; clone size: once; CDR3 DNA: TGTGCCAGCAAGCATCACCCAGGCAATGAGCAGTTCTTC; CDR3 protein: CASKHHPGNEQFF
J gene: TRBJ2-3; V gene: TRBV10-3; D gene: .; clone size: .; CDR3 DNA: TGTGCCATCGGGGCCGGGGGGACAACAGATACGCAGTATTTT; CDR3 protein: CAIGAGGTTDTQYF
J gene: TRBJ2-5; V gene: TRBV28; D gene: TRBD1; clone size: once; CDR3 DNA: TGTGCCAGCAGTCGGGACAGGGGTGTGGAGACCCAGTACTTC; CDR3 protein: CASSRDRGVETQYF
J gene: TRBJ2-1; V gene: TRBV18; D gene: TRBD2; clone size: .; CDR3 DNA: TGTGCCAGCTCACCACGGGCTAGCGGGGGTTCTCCCTACAATGAGCAGTTCTTC; CDR3 protein: CASSPRASGGSPYNEQFF
J gene: TRBJ2-3; V gene: TRBV20-1; D gene: .; clone size: .; CDR3 DNA: TGCAGTGCTAGTGACGCAGGGGCGCAGTATTTT; CDR3 protein: CSASDAGAQYF
J gene: TRBJ2-3; V gene: TRBV14; D gene: .; clone size: .; CDR3 DNA: TGTGCCAGCAGCAAACGGCAGGGGAGCACAGATACGCAGTATTTT; CDR3 protein: CASSKRQGSTDTQYF
J gene: TRBJ2-1; V gene: TRBV5-4; D gene: TRBD2; clone size: many; CDR3 DNA: TGTGCCAGCAGCTCAAGCGGGAGGGCCGACAATGAGCAGTTCTTC; CDR3 protein: CASSSSGRADNEQFF
J gene: TRBJ2-5; V gene: TRBV19; D gene: .; clone size: .; CDR3 DNA: TGTGCCAGTAGTCCTTTTCCAGTCGAGACCCAGTACTTC; CDR3 protein: CASSPFPVETQYF
J gene: TRBJ1-1; V gene: TRBV6-5; D gene: TRBD1; clone size: .; CDR3 DNA: TGTGCCAGCAGTTTGGACAGGGGTTTCACTGAAGCTTTCTTT; CDR3 protein: CASSLDRGFTEAFF
J gene: TRBJ2-1; V gene: TRBV30; D gene: .; clone size: few; CDR3 DNA: TGTGCCTGGAATGGACAGAGCTCCTACAATGAGCAGTTCTTC; CDR3 protein: CAWNGQSSYNEQFF
J gene: TRBJ2-3; V gene: TRBV2; D gene: .; clone size: .; CDR3 DNA: TGTGCCAGCACCAGAGGGCGCGACACAGATACGCAGTATTTT; CDR3 protein: CASTRGRDTDTQYF
J gene: TRBJ2-1; V gene: TRBV3-1/TRBV3-2; D gene: .; clone size: few; CDR3 DNA: TGTGCCAGCAGCCAAGGGCGGGGCTCCTACAATGAGCAGTTCTTC; CDR3 protein: CASSQGRGSYNEQFF
J gene: TRBJ1-2; V gene: TRBV4-3; D gene: .; clone size: .; CDR3 DNA: TGCGCCAGCAGCCAAGAAACAGGGCCCTACTATGGCTACACCTTC; CDR3 protein: CASSQETGPYYGYTF
J gene: TRBJ1-5; V gene: TRBV6-5; D gene: .; clone size: .; CDR3 DNA: TGTGCCAGCAGTAGGGGTCCCAATCAGCCCCAGCATTTT; CDR3 protein: CASSRGPNQPQHF
J gene: TRBJ1-2; V gene: TRBV3-1/TRBV3-2; D gene: .; clone size: .; CDR3 DNA: TGTGCCAGCAGCCAAGGGGGCAGGGCCTATGGCTACACCTTC; CDR3 protein: CASSQGGRAYGYTF
J gene: TRBJ2-5; V gene: TRBV5-8; D gene: .; clone size: .; CDR3 DNA: TGTGCCAGCAGCTTCGAGAGGGAGGAGACCCAGTACTTC; CDR3 protein: CASSFEREETQYF
J gene: TRBJ2-2; V gene: TRBV3-1/TRBV3-2; D gene: TRBD2; clone size: .; CDR3 DNA: TGTGCCAGCAGCCGCGGACTAGTCAGTGCCGGGGAGCTGTTTTTT; CDR3 protein: CASSRGLVSAGELFF
J gene: TRBJ2-7; V gene: TRBV15; D gene: .; clone size: .; CDR3 DNA: TGTGCCACCAGCAGAGGAGGGTACCGGGGCTACGAGCAGTACTTC; CDR3 protein: CATSRGGYRGYEQYF
J gene: TRBJ2-7; V gene: TRBV9; D gene: .; clone size: .; CDR3 DNA: TGTGCCAGCAGCTCCCGCTTCGAGAACTACGAGCAGTACTTC; CDR3 protein: CASSSRFENYEQYF
J gene: TRBJ1-1; V gene: TRBV7-9; D gene: .; clone size: .; CDR3 DNA: TGTGCCAGCAGCTCCAGGGGGAACACTGAAGCTTTCTTT; CDR3 protein: CASSSRGNTEAFF
J gene: TRBJ2-5; V gene: TRBV6-2/TRBV6-3; D gene: TRBD2; clone size: .; CDR3 DNA: TGTGCCAGCAGCACAAGTCGGGAGGTCCAAGAGACCCAGTACTTC; CDR3 protein: CASSTSREVQETQYF
J gene: TRBJ2-5; V gene: TRBV4-1; D gene: .; clone size: .; CDR3 DNA: TGCGCCAGCAGCCTGAGCGGGCTTGAGACCCAGTACTTC; CDR3 protein: CASSLSGLETQYF
J gene: TRBJ2-3; V gene: TRBV5-6; D gene: .; clone size: .; CDR3 DNA: TGTGCCAGCAGCTTGTATGGCTCTAGCACAGATACGCAGTATTTT; CDR3 protein: CASSLYGSSTDTQYF
J gene: TRBJ2-1; V gene: TRBV29-1; D gene: TRBD2; clone size: .; CDR3 DNA: TGCAGCGTTGATCCCCAACGACTAGCGGGGGGCGGGTACAATGAGCAGTTCTTC; CDR3 protein: CSVDPQRLAGGGYNEQFF
J gene: TRBJ1-1; V gene: TRBV14; D gene: TRBD1; clone size: .; CDR3 DNA: TGTGCCAGCAGCCAAGCCCTGGGACAGGCGGGGACTGAAGCTTTCTTT; CDR3 protein: CASSQALGQAGTEAFF
J gene: TRBJ2-3; V gene: TRBV6-4; D gene: TRBD1; clone size: .; CDR3 DNA: TGTGCCAGCAGTGACTTACAGGGGGCTACGCAGTATTTT; CDR3 protein: CASSDLQGATQYF
J gene: TRBJ2-5; V gene: TRBV6-6; D gene: .; clone size: once; CDR3 DNA: TGTGCCAGCAGCATCGGGAATGAGATGTATAAGACCCAGTACTTC; CDR3 protein: CASSIGNEMYKTQYF
J gene: TRBJ2-3; V gene: TRBV4-1; D gene: .; clone size: .; CDR3 DNA: TGCGCCAGCAGCCAACCCGGGACTCGTACAGATACGCAGTATTTT; CDR3 protein: CASSQPGTRTDTQYF
J gene: TRBJ1-5; V gene: TRBV5-1; D gene: .; clone size: .; CDR3 DNA: TGCGCCAGCAGCTTGGCCGGATTGGGTAGCGGGAATCAGCCCCAGCATTTT; CDR3 protein: CASSLAGLGSGNQPQHF
J gene: TRBJ1-4; V gene: TRBV7-2; D gene: TRBD1; clone size: once; CDR3 DNA: TGTGCCAGCAGCCGGCCTGCAGGGGGCGCAGAAAAACTGTTTTTT; CDR3 protein: CASSRPAGGAEKLFF
J gene: TRBJ2-1; V gene: TRBV1; D gene: .; clone size: .; CDR3 DNA: TGCACCAGCAGCCGCACTAGCGGGATGGGTTACAATGAGCAGTTCTTC; CDR3 protein: CTSSRTSGMGYNEQFF
J gene: TRBJ1-6; V gene: TRBV3-1/TRBV3-2; D gene: .; clone size: .; CDR3 DNA: TGTGCCAGCAGCCGAACAAGCGGGGCAGGGGCCTATGTGACCCTCCACTTT; CDR3 protein: CASSRTSGAGAYVTLHF
J gene: TRBJ1-1; V gene: TRBV3-1/TRBV3-2; D gene: .; clone size: .; CDR3 DNA: TGTGCCAGCAGCGGAACTAGAGACACTGAAGCTTTCTTT; CDR3 protein: CASSGTRDTEAFF